The next 21 T cell receptor beta chains were all read from a single sample in a study of blood T cell repertoires in COVID-19. Only in-frame clones appear in the TCRdb table, and some are missing; sequencing was by immunoSEQ multiplex PCR. The sample carries 250,000 to 300,000 clones, about 89% recorded once. Sequenced input: peripheral blood. All receptors come from a woman in her forties who had recovered from COVID-19.

This clone is a singleton in its sample. CDR3 protein: CASRTTGVNGAFF. The CDR3 DNA reads TGTGCCAGCAGGACGACAGGGGTAAATGGAGCTTTCTTT. The chain links TRBV12-3 or TRBV12-4 to TRBJ1-1, with TRBD1 matching 8 bases. The trim removed 6 bases at V and 10 bases at J, leaving 10 bases unmatched. The length of the CDR3 is 13 residues.

This clone was detected only a few times. The V and J genes are TRBV11-1 and TRBJ1-1; D may be TRBD1 (6 bases). V was pared by 4 bases and J by 3 bases, with 12 bases between. Germline V CDR1 and CDR2: SGHAT, FQDESV (reference sequence). CDR3 length: 14 residues. This CDR3 reads CASSSNRDDTEAFF. CDR3 nucleotides: TGTGCCAGCAGCTCAAACAGGGACGACACTGAAGCTTTCTTT.

The genes are TRBV15 and TRBJ2-4; 10 positions agree with TRBD2. The CDR3 totals 17 residues. Germline trimming cut 3 bases from V and 0 bases from J; bases unmatched to any gene: 5. Germline V lookup: CDR1 LNHNV, CDR2 YYDKDF (reference sequence). The CDR3 region has the DNA TGTGCCACCAGCAGGAAACTAGCGGGGCTAGCCAAAAACATTCAGTACTTC. The encoded protein is CATSRKLAGLAKNIQYF. The full variable domain, with the rest looked up from reference TRBV15 and TRBJ2-4, is DAMVIQNPRYQVTQFGKPVTLSCSQTLNHNVMYWYQQKSSQAPKLLFHYYDKDFNNEADTPDNFQSRRPNTSFCFLDIRSPGLGDTAMYLCATSRKLAGLAKNIQYFGAGTRLSVL.

The gene calls are TRBV4-1 and TRBJ2-7; 8 bases agree with TRBD2. This CDR3 is 15 amino acids long. V lost 4 bases to trimming and J lost 0 bases; unmatched junction nucleotides: 5. Germline V lookup: CDR1 MGHRA, CDR2 YSYEKL. The CDR3 DNA sequence: TGCGCCAGCAGCCGGGTAGCGGGAAGCTCCTACGAGCAGTACTTC. Amino acid sequence: CASSRVAGSSYEQYF.

The chain couples TRBV3-1 (or the pseudogene TRBV3-2) to TRBJ2-7, with 7 bases fitting TRBD1. V trimming: 1 base; J trimming: 2 bases; junction bases outside the gene matches: 14. CDR3 length: 18 amino acids. Germline values: CDR1 LGHDT, CDR2 YNNKEL (reference sequence). CDR3 region: CASSQGTGLRALPYEQYF. The CDR3 DNA is TGTGCCAGCAGCCAAGGGACAGGTCTACGGGCCCTCCCCTACGAGCAGTACTTC.

CDR3 nucleotide sequence: TGTGCCAGCAGCTTAGCGACAGGGTACACCGGGGAGCTGTTTTTT. It yields the protein CASSLATGYTGELFF. The rearrangement joins TRBV7-9 to TRBJ2-2; 7 bases line up with TRBD1. CDR1 is SEHNR, CDR2 FQNEAQ, per germline (reference sequence). The ends lost 0 bases at V and 3 bases at J; junction bases unmatched: 1. This CDR3 has 15 amino acids. The full variable domain, with the rest looked up from reference TRBV7-9 and TRBJ2-2, is DTGVSQNPRHKITKRGQNVTFRCDPISEHNRLYWYRQTLGQGPEFLTYFQNEAQLEKSRLLSDRFSAERPKGSFSTLEIQRTEQGDSAMYLCASSLATGYTGELFFGEGSRLTVL.

This chain links TRBV5-8 with TRBJ1-2; TRBD1 aligns across 7 bases. V lost 1 base, J lost 3 bases, and 15 bases stayed unmatched. The CDR3 has 18 amino acids. Germline V gives CDR1 SGHTS, CDR2 YDEGEE. The chain's CDR3 is CASSLPFPTGPIYYGYTF. Written as DNA, the CDR3 is TGTGCCAGCAGCTTGCCGTTTCCGACAGGGCCGATTTACTATGGCTACACCTTC.

V and J are TRBV11-2 and TRBJ2-7, with D possibly being TRBD1 (6 bases). V was clipped by 5 bases and J by 2 bases, with 16 bases between them. Germline V CDR1 and CDR2: SGHAT, FQNNGV. The CDR3 consists of 15 residues. The CDR3 bases are TGTGCCAGCAGCCTGGCCATGGCAGGGGCCTACGAGCAGTACTTC. Its protein is CASSLAMAGAYEQYF. The full variable domain, rest sourced from reference TRBV11-2 and TRBJ2-7, is EAGVAQSPRYKIIEKRQSVAFWCNPISGHATLYWYQQILGQGPKLLIQFQNNGVVDDSQLPKDRFSAERLKGVDSTLKIQPAKLEDSAVYLCASSLAMAGAYEQYFGPGTRLTVT.

This CDR3 is CASSVEAGTGRNTIYF. The CDR3 coding sequence is TGTGCCAGCAGCGTAGAGGCTGGGACAGGTCGAAACACCATATATTTT. The chain has TRBV9 and TRBJ1-3; TRBD1 matches 8 bases. V lost 0 bases, J lost 5 bases, and 7 bases stayed unmatched. Germline CDR1 and CDR2: SGDLS and YYNGEE. The CDR3 is 16 residues long.

J is TRBJ2-5 and V is TRBV5-4; D unresolved. Trimming left V 1 base short and J 3 bases short, with 7 bases between. The germline V gene encodes CDR1 SGHNT and CDR2 YYREEE (reference sequence). The CDR3 runs to 13 residues. The CDR3 region is CASSLYAKETQYF. CDR3 sequence (DNA): TGTGCCAGCAGCTTGTACGCTAAAGAGACCCAGTACTTC.

The gene calls are TRBV6-5 and TRBJ1-1; 7 positions agree with TRBD1. The CDR3 contains 13 residues. Germline V gene data show CDR1 as MNHEY and CDR2 as SVGAGI. V trimming: 7 bases; J trimming: 4 bases; junction bases outside the gene matches: 6. CDR3: CASNRGGGTEAFF. DNA for the CDR3: TGTGCCAGCAACAGGGGCGGCGGCACTGAAGCTTTCTTT.

The J gene is TRBJ1-2, the V gene TRBV6-5; D is ambiguous. The CDR3 is 15 residues long. V dropped 6 bases and J dropped 3 bases, with 17 bases sitting between them. CDR1 MNHEY and CDR2 SVGAGI come from the germline V gene. CDR3 DNA: TGTGCCAGCAGGAGTGGACGGGAATGGGACTATGGCTACACCTTC. Translated, it gives CASRSGREWDYGYTF.

CDR3 loop: CASSLAGQNEKLFF. The DNA of the CDR3 is TGTGCCAGCAGCTTAGCTGGACAGAATGAAAAACTGTTTTTT. This rearrangement joins TRBV11-3 to TRBJ1-4, with a weak D call TRBD1 (6 bases). Trimming stripped 1 base from V and 5 bases from J, with 8 bases between. There are 14 residues in the CDR3. Germline assignment: CDR1 SGHNT and CDR2 YENEEA.

The V and J genes are TRBV7-9 and TRBJ1-1; possible D gene TRBD1, 5 bases. The germline gives CDR1 SEHNR, CDR2 FQNEAQ (reference sequence). This CDR3 contains 15 residues. Trimming pared 2 bases from V and 11 bases from J, leaving 21 bases between. CDR3 sequence: CASSLSFQGGRVAFF. The CDR3 coding sequence is TGTGCCAGCAGCTTATCGTTCCAGGGCGGTCGTGTTGCTTTCTTT.

The gene calls are TRBV11-3 and TRBJ1-1; D remains ambiguous. The CDR3 totals 11 residues. Trimming pared 5 bases from V and 6 bases from J, leaving 7 bases between. From germline, CDR1 is SGHNT and CDR2 YENEEA. This CDR3 is CASSHPPEAFF. CDR3 coding DNA: TGTGCCAGCAGCCATCCCCCTGAAGCTTTCTTT.

The V and J genes are TRBV7-2 and TRBJ2-2; D is undetermined. The V and J ends lost 5 bases and 0 bases respectively, with 10 bases between them. CDR1 is SGHTA, CDR2 FQGNSA, per germline. The CDR3 consists of 15 residues. The CDR3 DNA reads TGTGCCAGCAGCCAAAGCGACTCGAACACCGGGGAGCTGTTTTTT. Its translation is CASSQSDSNTGELFF.

The chain combines TRBV3-1 (or the pseudogene TRBV3-2) with TRBJ1-3; no clear D gene. CDR1 is LGHDT, CDR2 YNNKEL, per germline (reference sequence). V lost 1 base and J 0 bases, leaving 7 bases between the germline ends. This CDR3 has 15 amino acids. This chain's CDR3 is CASSQGGFSGNTIYF. As DNA, the CDR3 is TGTGCCAGCAGCCAAGGAGGGTTCTCTGGAAACACCATATATTTT.

The gene calls are TRBV6-2 or TRBV6-3 and TRBJ2-5; D is perhaps TRBD2 (5 bases). The CDR3 contains 16 residues. Trimming left V 0 bases short and J 0 bases short, with 11 bases between. Germline V gives CDR1 MNHEY, CDR2 SVGEGT. This chain's CDR3 is CASSYSGVGNQETQYF. The DNA for the CDR3 is TGTGCCAGCAGTTACTCCGGGGTGGGCAACCAAGAGACCCAGTACTTC.

This chain uses TRBV5-1 with TRBJ2-7; 12 bases map to TRBD2. Germline V CDR1 and CDR2: SGHRS, YFSETQ. The trim removed 4 bases at V and 6 bases at J, leaving 11 bases unmatched. The CDR3 covers 16 residues. The CDR3: CASSPTSGSRRTEQYF. The CDR3, as DNA: TGCGCCAGCAGCCCGACTAGCGGGAGTCGTAGAACCGAGCAGTACTTC.

V usage is TRBV30 and J usage is TRBJ2-7, with 8 bases that match TRBD1. CDR3 size: 16 residues. Germline CDR1 reads GTSNPN; CDR2 reads SVGIG (reference sequence). The J segment lost 2 bases and the V segment lost 0 bases, leaving 9 bases of the junction unmatched. CDR3 sequence (DNA): TGTGCCTGGAGTGTAAGTGTGACAGGGGTCCCCTACGAGCAGTACTTC. It is translated as CAWSVSVTGVPYEQYF.

The chain joins TRBV5-6 to TRBJ2-4; D is unresolved. Per germline, CDR1 SGHDT and CDR2 YYEEEE. V was pared by 2 bases and J by 1 base, with 13 bases between. The CDR3 contains 16 residues. The CDR3 is CASSFNFGAAKNIQYF. The DNA of the CDR3 is TGTGCCAGCAGCTTCAATTTTGGAGCGGCCAAAAACATTCAGTACTTC.